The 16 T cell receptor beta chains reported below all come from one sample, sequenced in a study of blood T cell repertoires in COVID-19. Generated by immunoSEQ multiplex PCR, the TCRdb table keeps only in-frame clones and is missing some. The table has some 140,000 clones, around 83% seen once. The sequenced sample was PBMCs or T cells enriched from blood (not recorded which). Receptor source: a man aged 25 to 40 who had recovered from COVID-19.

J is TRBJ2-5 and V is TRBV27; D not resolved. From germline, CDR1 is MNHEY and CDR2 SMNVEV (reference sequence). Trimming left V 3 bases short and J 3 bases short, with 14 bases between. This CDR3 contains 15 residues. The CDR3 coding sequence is TGTGCCAGCAGTTTTAGAACTGTCTCCGAAGAGACCCAGTACTTC. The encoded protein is CASSFRTVSEETQYF.

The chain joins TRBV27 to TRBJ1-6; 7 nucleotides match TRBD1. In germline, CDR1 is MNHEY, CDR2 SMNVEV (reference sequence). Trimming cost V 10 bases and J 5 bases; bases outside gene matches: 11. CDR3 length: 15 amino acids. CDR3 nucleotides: TGTGCCACCCGATTGGGACAGACTAATAATTCACCCCTCCACTTT. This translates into CATRLGQTNNSPLHF.

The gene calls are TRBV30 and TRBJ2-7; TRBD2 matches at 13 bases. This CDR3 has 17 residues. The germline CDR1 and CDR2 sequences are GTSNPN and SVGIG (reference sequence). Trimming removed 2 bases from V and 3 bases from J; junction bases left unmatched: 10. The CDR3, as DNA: TGTGCCTGGAGTCCACCAACTAGCGGGAGGGCCCGCTACGAGCAGTACTTC. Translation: CAWSPPTSGRARYEQYF.

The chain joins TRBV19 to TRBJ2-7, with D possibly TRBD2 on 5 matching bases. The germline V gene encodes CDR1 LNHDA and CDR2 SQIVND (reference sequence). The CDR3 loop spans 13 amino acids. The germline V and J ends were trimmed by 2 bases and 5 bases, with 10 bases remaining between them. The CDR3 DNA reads TGTGCCAGTAGTATATCGGGGAGCCACGAGCAGTACGTC. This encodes CASSISGSHEQYV.

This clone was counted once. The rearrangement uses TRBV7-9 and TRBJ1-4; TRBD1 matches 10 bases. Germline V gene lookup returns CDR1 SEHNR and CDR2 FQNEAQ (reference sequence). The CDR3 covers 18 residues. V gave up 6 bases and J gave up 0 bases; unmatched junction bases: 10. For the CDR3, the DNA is TGTGCCAGCAGACTTGGACCGGGACAGGGGCCAACTAATGAAAAACTGTTTTTT. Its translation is CASRLGPGQGPTNEKLFF.

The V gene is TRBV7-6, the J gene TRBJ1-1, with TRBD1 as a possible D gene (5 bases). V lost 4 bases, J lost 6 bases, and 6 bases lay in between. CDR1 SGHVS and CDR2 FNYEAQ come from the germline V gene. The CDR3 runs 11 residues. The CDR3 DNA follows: TGTGCCAGCAGCTACAGGTCTGAAGCTTTCTTT. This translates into CASSYRSEAFF.

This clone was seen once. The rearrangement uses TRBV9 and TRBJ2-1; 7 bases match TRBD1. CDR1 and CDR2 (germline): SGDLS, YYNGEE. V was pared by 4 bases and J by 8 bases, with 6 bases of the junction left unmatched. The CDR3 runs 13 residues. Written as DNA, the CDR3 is TGTGCCAGCAGCCGCCGACAGGGCTATGAGCAGTTCTTC. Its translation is CASSRRQGYEQFF.

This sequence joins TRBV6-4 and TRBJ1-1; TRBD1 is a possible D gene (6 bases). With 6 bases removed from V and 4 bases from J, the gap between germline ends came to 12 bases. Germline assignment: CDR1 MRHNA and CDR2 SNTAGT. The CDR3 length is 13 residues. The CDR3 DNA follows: TGTGCCAGCAGCGCTACAGGGCCCACTGAAGCTTTCTTT. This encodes CASSATGPTEAFF.

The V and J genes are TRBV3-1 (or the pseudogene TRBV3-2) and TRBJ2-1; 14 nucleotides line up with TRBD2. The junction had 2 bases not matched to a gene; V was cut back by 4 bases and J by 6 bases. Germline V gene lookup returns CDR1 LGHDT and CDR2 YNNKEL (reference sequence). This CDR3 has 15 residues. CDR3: CASSPGTSGSNEQFF. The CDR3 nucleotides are TGTGCCAGCAGCCCCGGGACTAGCGGGAGCAATGAGCAGTTCTTC.

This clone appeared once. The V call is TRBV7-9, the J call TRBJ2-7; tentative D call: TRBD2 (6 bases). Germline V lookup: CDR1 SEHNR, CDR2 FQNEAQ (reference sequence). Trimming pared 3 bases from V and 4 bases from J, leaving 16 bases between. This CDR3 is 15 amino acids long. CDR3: CASSFSTGAGYEQYV. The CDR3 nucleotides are TGTGCCAGCAGCTTTTCCACCGGGGCGGGGTACGAGCAGTACGTC.

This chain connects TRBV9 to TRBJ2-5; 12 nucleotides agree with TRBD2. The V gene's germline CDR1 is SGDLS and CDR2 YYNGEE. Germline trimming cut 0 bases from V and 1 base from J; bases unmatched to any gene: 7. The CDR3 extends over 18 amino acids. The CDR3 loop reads CASSVGASGGATQETQYF. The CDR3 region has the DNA TGTGCCAGCAGCGTAGGGGCTAGCGGGGGGGCAACCCAAGAGACCCAGTACTTC.

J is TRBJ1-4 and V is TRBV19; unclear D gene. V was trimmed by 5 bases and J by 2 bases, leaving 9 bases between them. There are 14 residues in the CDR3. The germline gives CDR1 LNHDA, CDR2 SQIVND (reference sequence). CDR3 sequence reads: CASSRLSTNEKLFF. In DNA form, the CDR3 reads TGTGCCAGTAGTCGACTTAGCACTAATGAAAAACTGTTTTTT. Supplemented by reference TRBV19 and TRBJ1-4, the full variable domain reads DGGITQSPKYLFRKEGQNVTLSCEQNLNHDAMYWYRQDPGQGLRLIYYSQIVNDFQKGDIAEGYSVSREKKESFPLTVTSAQKNPTAFYLCASSRLSTNEKLFFGSGTQLSVL.

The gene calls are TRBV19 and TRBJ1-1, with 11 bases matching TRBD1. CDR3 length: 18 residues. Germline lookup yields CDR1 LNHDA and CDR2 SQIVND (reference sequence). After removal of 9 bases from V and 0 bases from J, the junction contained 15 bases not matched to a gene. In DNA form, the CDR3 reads TGTGCCAGCTGTAAGGACAGGGGGCTCGGGATGCTGAACACTGAAGCTTTCTTT. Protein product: CASCKDRGLGMLNTEAFF.

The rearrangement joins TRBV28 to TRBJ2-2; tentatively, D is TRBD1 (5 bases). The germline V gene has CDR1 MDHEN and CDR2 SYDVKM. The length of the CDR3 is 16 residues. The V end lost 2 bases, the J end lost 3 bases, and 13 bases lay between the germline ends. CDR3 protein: CASSLGAAGHTGELFF. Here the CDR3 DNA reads TGTGCCAGCAGTTTAGGGGCGGCAGGGCACACCGGGGAGCTGTTTTTT.

CDR3 nucleotides: TGCGCCAGCAGCTTGGGTAGTTCTAGCACAGATACGCAGTATTTT. Its protein is CASSLGSSSTDTQYF. The V gene is TRBV5-1, the J gene TRBJ2-3; the D is unclear. CDR1 and CDR2 (germline): SGHRS, YFSETQ. The CDR3 runs to 15 residues. V lost 0 bases, J lost 0 bases, and 8 bases lay in between.

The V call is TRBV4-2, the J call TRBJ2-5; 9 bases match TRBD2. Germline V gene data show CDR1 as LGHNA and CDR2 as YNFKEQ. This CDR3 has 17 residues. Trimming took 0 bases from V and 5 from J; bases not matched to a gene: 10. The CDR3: CASSQEDGGGAGETQYF. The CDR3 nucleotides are TGTGCCAGCAGCCAAGAAGACGGCGGGGGGGCAGGTGAGACCCAGTACTTC.